This is a list of T cell receptor beta chains from one sample in a study of blood T cell repertoires in COVID-19. Sequencing used immunoSEQ multiplex PCR; TCRdb keeps in-frame clones, though not all of them. The sample shows about 270,000 clones, 85% to 95% of them seen only once. Sequencing was done on a sample of PBMCs or T cells enriched from blood (not recorded which). Receptor source: a man in his forties who had been exposed to COVID-19. CDR3s leave out the opening cysteine and the closing phenylalanine or tryptophan. Each record gives: CDR3 length, V gene, J gene, CDR3 protein.

13	TRBV19	TRBJ1-4	ASSIEAFQNEKLF
14	TRBV13	TRBJ2-1	ASSLESSGSYSEQF
13	TRBV4-2	TRBJ2-3	ASSQGSGSTDTQY
12	TRBV5-1	TRBJ1-1	ASFSRQGAGRAF
11	TRBV18	TRBJ2-7	ASSPGQTYEQY
11	TRBV27	TRBJ2-1	ASAPSGYNEQF
12	TRBV19	TRBJ2-7	ASSIVGGPYEQY
13	TRBV6-5	TRBJ1-3	ASSYGTGVGNTIY
14	TRBV29-1	TRBJ1-4	SVANRDRGQNEKLF
13	TRBV30	TRBJ2-3	AWSVGSGSTDTQY
11	TRBV28	TRBJ2-1	ASSGSGYNEQF
13	TRBV5-4	TRBJ1-2	ASSLEGGRGYGYT
9	TRBV6-5	TRBJ2-7	ATQYYYEQY
12	TRBV13	TRBJ2-7	ASSSRDRTHEQY
12	TRBV7-2	TRBJ2-7	ASSTTSGPYEQY
14	TRBV11-3	TRBJ2-1	ASSPGLAEHGNEQF
12	TRBV19	TRBJ1-5	ASSGTGGNQPQH
14	TRBV12-5	TRBJ2-1	ASGFDSGRAYNEQF
12	TRBV28	TRBJ2-7	ASKSGSVIYEQY
16	TRBV4-1	TRBJ1-1	ASSQGRQGNHQNTEAF
12	TRBV5-1	TRBJ1-1	ASSPGGGNTEAF
8	TRBV20-1	TRBJ2-5	SAQASEKY
11	TRBV30	TRBJ2-7	AWALDRGNEQY
11	TRBV19	TRBJ1-1	ASTGRWNTEAF
13	TRBV6-2/TRBV6-3	TRBJ2-3	ASSYSRGAPDTQY
9	TRBV5-4	TRBJ1-1	ASSGSTEAF
15	TRBV7-2	TRBJ2-7	ASSLVGGLAGINEQY
11	TRBV29-1	TRBJ2-7	SVSGTGGHEQY
18	TRBV18	TRBJ2-1	ASSPQGSKASGNPYNEQF
11	TRBV7-9	TRBJ1-1	ASRRQGNTEAF
14	TRBV18	TRBJ1-3	ASSPQSGSSGNTIY
11	TRBV30	TRBJ1-1	AWSVEMNTEAF
13	TRBV7-9	TRBJ1-3	ASSPSGGSGNTIY
10	TRBV5-6	TRBJ1-2	ASSLALRGYT
13	TRBV9	TRBJ2-1	ASSSSGLAFYEQF
13	TRBV11-3	TRBJ1-1	ASSSRQGLNTEAF
14	TRBV4-2	TRBJ2-5	ASSQGLLGAEETQY
10	TRBV9	TRBJ1-2	ASKGDNYGYT
14	TRBV15	TRBJ2-3	ATSRDSPKSTDTQY
13	TRBV11-2	TRBJ1-1	ASSLWAGVDTEAF
11	TRBV5-1	TRBJ1-4	ASSPTGNEKLF
12	TRBV19	TRBJ1-1	ASIYRGRNTEAF
14	TRBV4-1	TRBJ1-2	ASSHGVGQGNYGYT
12	TRBV28	TRBJ2-1	ASSLGGSYNEQF
10	TRBV6-5	TRBJ1-2	ASSFRGLGYT
12	TRBV19	TRBJ1-1	ASSADRANTEAF
12	TRBV30	TRBJ2-2	AWRSFRGAGELF
13	TRBV27	TRBJ1-2	ASSPGTGVTLGYT
14	TRBV3-1/TRBV3-2	TRBJ2-5	ASSQGRLITGETQY
11	TRBV28	TRBJ1-2	ASSGGTNYGYT
13	TRBV24-1	TRBJ1-2	ATSDHGQGGYGYT
13	TRBV5-1	TRBJ2-7	ASAWGDAGVGEQY